This T cell receptor beta chain was sequenced during a study of cytomegalovirus exposure and HLA in healthy donors (dated by TCRdb to the late 2010s). Concerning the study at large: An earlier analysis of roughly 610 of the donors reported 276 Gb of sequence data and about 120 million unique TCR beta sequences obtained from about 170 million T cells. An early release covering about 600 HLA-typed donors comprised around 300 gigabases of sequencing data and 85 million to 100 million unique TCR sequences. The genetic ancestry cluster associated with self-reported Caucasian donors included 70% to 85% of the 300 to 400 genotyped donors. The study aimed to test whether cataloging public T cell receptors could reveal signatures of past pathogen exposure. The study used immunosequencing to profile the T cell repertoires of 670 or so subjects and linked those repertoires to cytomegalovirus serostatus. Along with the approximately 620-subject first cohort, a separate validation cohort of some 130 different subjects was used. The study combined high-throughput TCR immunosequencing, statistical association of individual TCRs with disease status, and machine learning to predict cytomegalovirus infection status. In a later analysis, previously published TCR beta repertoires from some 640 donors were re-analyzed and high-resolution HLA genotyping was added so that TCR occurrence patterns could be studied. Rather than drawing on any new phenotypic data, the later analysis identified candidate immune exposures from TCR beta sequences and the way those sequences occurred across donors. To decide whether each TCR beta V gene segment behaved as functional or pseudogenic, an earlier analysis of several hundred of the donors relied on high-throughput TCR beta sequencing. Donor age, sex, ethnicity and CMV serostatus were compiled alongside the repertoire data. A later genetic analysis used genome-wide SNP genotypes for about 60% of the roughly 700 donors, treating that subset as a discovery cohort. Every discovery cohort repertoire had been produced on one sequencing platform. Class I and class II HLA loci were covered by the typing at four-digit resolution. The number of typed donors differed by locus: roughly 620-640 for A, B, C, DRB1 and DQB1; some 500 for DQA1; over 600 for DPA1; and about 450 for DPB1. A few DR-DQ haplotypes were handled as single units for association and clustering because linkage in the cohort was strong. Among roughly 400 genotyped donors of the cohort, an average of approximately 240,000 unique TCR beta nucleotide sequences was sequenced per donor, of which about 19% were non-productive.

The library was obtained by the immunoSEQ multiplex PCR assay. For the multiplex PCR, a mixture combining 60 forward primers for TCR Vbeta segments and 13 reverse primers for TCR Jbeta segments was used. The CDR3 region of rearranged TCR beta genes was amplified from genomic DNA with a multiplex PCR assay. The Illumina HiSeq System was used to sequence the amplified TCR beta libraries as 87-base-pair reads. The authors processed their data as follows. A later analysis counted some 80 million unique TCR beta chains across the 666 repertoires, and some 11 million of these chains were shared by at least two donors. Raw reads were error-corrected and collapsed into unique sequences with a nearest-neighbor algorithm that merged closely related sequences to remove PCR and sequencing errors. Alignment of CDR3 sequences to IMGT reference sequences was used to assign V, D and J gene segments. For a sequence to be retained, a match of at least six nucleotides to both a V gene segment and a J gene segment was required. A rearrangement counted as productive if the CDR3 had no stop codons and remained in frame with V and J, and every other rearrangement counted as non-productive. CDR3 was defined by IMGT convention, running from the second conserved V-encoded cysteine to the conserved J-encoded phenylalanine. The earlier analysis of roughly 590 of the donors excluded sequences that lacked an unambiguous match to a single V gene segment. An earlier analysis of some 610 of the donors called V segments functional above 56.7% productive rearrangements and segregating when the between-donor standard deviation exceeded 5%. A statistical classification framework was developed to diagnose cytomegalovirus status using the catalog of TCR beta chain sequences. In a later analysis, V and J genes were assigned by comparing TCR nucleotide sequences against IMGT/GENE-DB human TR gene sequences. A later analysis assigned CDR3 sequences and most-parsimonious VDJ recombination scenarios with the TCRdist pipeline. A later analysis defined each TCR beta chain by its CDR3 amino acid sequence plus V-gene family, and excluded reads lacking a unique V-gene family. A later analysis removed 600 or so highly shared, low-generation-probability nucleotide sequences to deal with suspected cross-contamination and a sequencing artifact. For each public chain, a later analysis derived a clonal expansion index from normalized ranks of inferred template counts within each repertoire. In a later analysis, generation probabilities were computed using a VDJ recombination model fitted to out-of-frame rearrangements, and the results were checked against IGoR. In a later analysis, TCR-TCR, TCR-HLA and TCR-CMV co-occurrence was scored with hypergeometric tests, and a repertoire-size bias correction was applied to TCR pairs. In a later analysis, false discovery rates were estimated by permuting HLA or CMV assignments 20 times. In a later analysis, co-occurring TCRs were grouped with DBSCAN, and TCRdist sequence similarity was added when clustering was performed within HLA-allele-positive subsets. Repertoires with fewer than 30,000 or more than 120,000 public chains were left out of co-occurrence clustering, as were roughly five repertoires with anomalous nucleotide sharing. Sourced from immuneACCESS, this table was stored by TCRdb with only in-frame sequences that have V and J called. A share of the clones is absent; for the studies checked, an unresolved V gene accounts for under half, and the remainder has no known explanation. V and J calls and clone size follow that table, whereas D and trimming were derived from the DNA. For this sample there are 100,000 or so clones; about 73% appear just once. The ten largest clones take up around 4.3% of the sample.

At the junction V is shortened by 3 bases and J by 2 bases, with 7 bases in between. The CDR3 goes from the cysteine to the phenylalanine over 13 residues. Only the CDR3 DNA stays, 39 bases, in frame from base 1. From the germline V gene, CDR1 is MDHEN and CDR2 is SYDVKM. General conclusions and limits of the study: The only immune exposure information available for the cohort was CMV serostatus. In an earlier analysis of roughly 560 of the donors, most TCR beta V segments were observed in productive rearrangements about 90% or about 30% of the time, broadly matching IMGT annotations. A total of 150 to 200 TCR beta chains were listed by the study as associated with cytomegalovirus. In a later genetic analysis, a missense DCLRE1C variant was associated with V-gene and J-gene trimming of TCR beta chains, and the association was replicated in an independent cohort. In vitro tests confirmed that a few of the cytomegalovirus-associated TCR beta chains recognize cytomegalovirus antigens. Correlated functional status among segregating V segments might reflect linkage disequilibrium, but an unknown experimental factor could not be ruled out. Some IMGT-functional V segments, including TRBV6-2 and TRBV6-3, could not be told apart with the 87-base-pair reads, so those segments were excluded. In a later genetic analysis, fewer N-insertions in productive TCRs were reported among donors in an Asian-associated ancestry cluster than the roughly 700-donor mean. Cytomegalovirus status was reported to be diagnosed by the classifier with high specificity and sensitivity in both the original and validation cohorts. A later analysis found that most CMV-associated TCR beta chains appeared HLA-restricted, with HLA associations seemingly driven largely by CMV exposure. Roughly uniform sequencing depth across donors was assumed in presence/absence analyses, although this assumption may not hold. In a later analysis, TCR association rates were found to vary across HLA loci, with the most associated TCRs seen for DRB1 alleles and the fewest for HLA-C alleles. Strong co-occurrence of HLA alleles, especially DR and DQ, made assigning TCR associations to individual alleles difficult. Because some donors lacked HLA typing at each locus, the association tests relied only on the typed subset. While some public TCRs were present in many individuals, most TCR sequences turned up only very rarely across donors. Only TCR beta chains were sequenced in this cohort, and the absence of alpha or paired-chain data limited detectable features. A further reported finding was that TCR beta sequences accurately predicted the HLA-A and HLA-B alleles for most subjects in the first cohort. A cluster of highly shared sequence variants was judged likely to be a technical artifact of the sequencing pipeline. A later analysis found that HLA-associated TCR beta chains were more clonally expanded and had lower generation probabilities than equally common non-associated chains. The earlier analysis of approximately 590 of the donors excluded roughly 16 rarely observed V segments, including chromosome 9 orphons, because counts were too low. In a later analysis, 16,951 TCR beta sequences were associated with specific HLA alleles at a false discovery rate of 0.05. A later analysis reported that several top co-occurrence clusters appeared linked to parvovirus B19, influenza, CMV and Epstein-Barr virus. The authors suggested that the approach could potentially be extended to other disease states and immunological phenotypes.

This clone came up once. The target of this receptor is not known. Within one base of it there is no much larger clone, and no base qualities were kept. The cohort was made up of roughly 670 healthy bone marrow donors. At the time of sampling, all cohort members were nominally healthy, though unrecorded immune exposures were likely present. The donor tested CMV seropositive, placing the donor among the 290 or so seropositive members of the cohort. Each donor provided a peripheral blood sample, and peripheral blood mononuclear cells were used for TCR beta sequencing. The Qiagen DNeasy Blood Extraction Kit was used to extract genomic DNA from the blood cell samples.

This receptor was taken from a woman aged 40 to 55 in good health and CMV-seropositive. Recombination linked TRBV28 to TRBJ2-5, with the D gene too uncertain to name. The sequenced material came from PBMCs. The sequence in DNA is TGTGCCAGCAGTTTGGTCCTACAAGAGACCCAGTACTTC. Its protein product is CASSLVLQETQYF.